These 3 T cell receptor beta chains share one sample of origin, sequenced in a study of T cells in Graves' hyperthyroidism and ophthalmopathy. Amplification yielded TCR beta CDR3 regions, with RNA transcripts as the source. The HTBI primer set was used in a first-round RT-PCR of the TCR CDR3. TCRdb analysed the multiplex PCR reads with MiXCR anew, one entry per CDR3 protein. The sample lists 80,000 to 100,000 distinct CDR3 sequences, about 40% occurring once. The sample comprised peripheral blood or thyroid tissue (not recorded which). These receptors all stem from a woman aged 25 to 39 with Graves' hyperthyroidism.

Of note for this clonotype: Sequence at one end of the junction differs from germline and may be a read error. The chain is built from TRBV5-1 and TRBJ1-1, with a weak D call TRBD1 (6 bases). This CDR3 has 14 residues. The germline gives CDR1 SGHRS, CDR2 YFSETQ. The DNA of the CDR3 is TGCGCCAGCTACGTGGGGGGCTGGAACACTGAAGCCTTCTTT. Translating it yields CASYVGGWNTEAFF.

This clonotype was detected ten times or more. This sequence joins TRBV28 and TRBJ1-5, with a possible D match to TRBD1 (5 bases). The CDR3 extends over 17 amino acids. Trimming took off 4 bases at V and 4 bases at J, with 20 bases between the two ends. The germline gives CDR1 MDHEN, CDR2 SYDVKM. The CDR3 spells CASSSGRGGFGNQPQHF. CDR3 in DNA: TGTGCCAGCAGTTCCGGTCGGGGGGGGTTTGGGAATCAGCCCCAGCATTTT.

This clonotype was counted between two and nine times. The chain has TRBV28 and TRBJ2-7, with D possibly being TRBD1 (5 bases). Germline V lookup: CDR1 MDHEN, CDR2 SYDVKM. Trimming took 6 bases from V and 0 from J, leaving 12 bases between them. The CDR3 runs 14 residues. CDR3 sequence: CASSTQQVSYEQYF. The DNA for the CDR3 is TGTGCCAGCAGCACCCAACAGGTCTCCTACGAGCAGTACTTC.